This record covers a single TCR beta chain. No antigen is known for it. HIV-negative, healthy adults without recent acute infections or vaccinations were the donors. The record originates from a study of shared clonotypes between healthy human individuals. Across the study: Each donor's CD4 naive and CD4 memory cells filled three plates apiece, CD8 naive two, and CD8 memory one. The study's findings and limits: It was expected that sequencing depth would affect clonotype sharing among donors.

The authors distributed each subset's genomic DNA evenly over several immunoSEQ plates. Method: immunoSEQ multiplex PCR; TCRdb's copy keeps in-frame clones and lacks some. The repertoire holds roughly 1 million clones, around 76% seen once, with approximately 1.3% in the top ten. The CDR3 sequence is 16 residues long. After removal of 4 bases from V and 1 base from J, the junction contained 8 bases not matched to a gene. Germline V gene lookup returns CDR1 SGHDT and CDR2 YYEEEE. The receptor comes from a man between 18 and 29 years old in good health. The material sequenced was memory CD4+ T cells sorted from blood. As to subset: CD45RA-negative fraction. This chain uses TRBV5-6 with TRBJ2-1; 7 bases are shared with TRBD2. The DNA of the CDR3 is TGTGCCAGCAGCGCCTCTAGCGGAAGGTCCTACAATGAGCAGTTCTTC. This sequence encodes CASSASSGRSYNEQFF. Filled out from reference TRBV5-6 and TRBJ2-1, the complete variable domain reads DAGVTQSPTHLIKTRGQQVTLRCSPKSGHDTVSWYQQALGQGPQFIFQYYEEEERQRGNFPDRFSGHQFPNYSSELNVNALLLGDSALYLCASSASSGRSYNEQFFGPGTRLTVL.